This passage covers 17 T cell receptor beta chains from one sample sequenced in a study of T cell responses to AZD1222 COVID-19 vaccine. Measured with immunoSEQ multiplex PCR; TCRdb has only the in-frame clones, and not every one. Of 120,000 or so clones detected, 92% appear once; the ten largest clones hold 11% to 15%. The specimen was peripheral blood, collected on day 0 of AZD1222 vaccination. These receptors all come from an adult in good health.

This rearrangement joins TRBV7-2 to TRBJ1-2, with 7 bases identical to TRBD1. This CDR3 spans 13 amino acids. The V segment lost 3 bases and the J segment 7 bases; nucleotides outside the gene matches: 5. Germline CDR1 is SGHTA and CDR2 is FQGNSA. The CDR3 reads CASSFETGPGYTF. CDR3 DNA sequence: TGTGCCAGCAGCTTCGAGACAGGGCCTGGCTACACCTTC.

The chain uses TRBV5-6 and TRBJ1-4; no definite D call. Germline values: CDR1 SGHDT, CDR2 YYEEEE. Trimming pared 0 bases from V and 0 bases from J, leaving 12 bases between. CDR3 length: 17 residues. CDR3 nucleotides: TGTGCCAGCAGCTTGGCAATCACAGCTTCAACTAATGAAAAACTGTTTTTT. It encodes CASSLAITASTNEKLFF.

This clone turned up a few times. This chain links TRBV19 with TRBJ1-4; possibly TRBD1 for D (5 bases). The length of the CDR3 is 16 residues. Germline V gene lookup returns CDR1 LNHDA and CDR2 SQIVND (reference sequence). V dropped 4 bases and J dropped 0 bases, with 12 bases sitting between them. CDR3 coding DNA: TGTGCCAGTAGTAGAGACGACAGCACAACTAATGAAAAACTGTTTTTT. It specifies CASSRDDSTTNEKLFF.

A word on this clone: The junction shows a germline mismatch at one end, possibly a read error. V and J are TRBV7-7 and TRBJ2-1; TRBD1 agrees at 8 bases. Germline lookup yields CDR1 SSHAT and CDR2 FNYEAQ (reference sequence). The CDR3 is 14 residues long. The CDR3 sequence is CASSRGQEDNEQFF. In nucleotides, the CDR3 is TGTGCTAGCAGCCGGGGACAGGAGGACAATGAGCAGTTCTTC.

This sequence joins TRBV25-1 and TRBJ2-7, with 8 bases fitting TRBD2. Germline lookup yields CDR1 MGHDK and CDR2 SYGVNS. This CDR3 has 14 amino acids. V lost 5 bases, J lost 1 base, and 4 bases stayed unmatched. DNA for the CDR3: TGTGCCAGCAGTCCGATAGCGGGATCCTACGAGCAGTACTTC. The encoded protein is CASSPIAGSYEQYF.

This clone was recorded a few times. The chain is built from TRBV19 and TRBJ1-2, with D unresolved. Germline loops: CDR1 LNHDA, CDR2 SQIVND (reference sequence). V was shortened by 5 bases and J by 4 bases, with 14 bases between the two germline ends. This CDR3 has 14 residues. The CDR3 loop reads CASSPPEDSYGYTF. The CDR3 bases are TGTGCCAGTAGTCCCCCGGAGGACTCCTATGGCTACACCTTC.

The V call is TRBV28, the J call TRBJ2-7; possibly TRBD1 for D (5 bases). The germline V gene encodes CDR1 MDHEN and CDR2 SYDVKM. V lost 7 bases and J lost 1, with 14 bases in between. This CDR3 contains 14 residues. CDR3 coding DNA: TGTGCCAGCACCTATAGGGGCCAATCCTACGAGCAGTACTTC. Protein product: CASTYRGQSYEQYF. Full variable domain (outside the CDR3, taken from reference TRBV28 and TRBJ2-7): DVKVTQSSRYLVKRTGEKVFLECVQDMDHENMFWYRQDPGLGLRLIYFSYDVKMKEKGDIPEGYSVSREKKERFSLILESASTNQTSMYLCASTYRGQSYEQYFGPGTRLTVT.

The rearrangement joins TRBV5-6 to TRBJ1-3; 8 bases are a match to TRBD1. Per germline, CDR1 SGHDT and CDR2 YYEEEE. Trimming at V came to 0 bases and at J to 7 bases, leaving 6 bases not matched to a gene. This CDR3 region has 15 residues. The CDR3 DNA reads TGTGCCAGCAGCTTGGTCAGGGGGCAAGGGAACACCATATATTTT. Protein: CASSLVRGQGNTIYF.

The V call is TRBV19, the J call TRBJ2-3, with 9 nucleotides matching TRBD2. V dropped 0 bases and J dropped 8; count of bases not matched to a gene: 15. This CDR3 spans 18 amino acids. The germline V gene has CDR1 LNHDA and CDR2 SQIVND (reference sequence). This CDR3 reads CASSIDGFSGGKGGTQYF. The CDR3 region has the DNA TGTGCCAGTAGTATAGATGGGTTTAGCGGGGGCAAAGGCGGTACGCAGTATTTT.

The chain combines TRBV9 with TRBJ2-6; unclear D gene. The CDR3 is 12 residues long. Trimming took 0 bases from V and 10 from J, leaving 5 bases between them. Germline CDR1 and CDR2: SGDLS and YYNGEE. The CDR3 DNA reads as TGTGCCAGCAGCGTAGGGGGTAACGTCCTGACTTTC. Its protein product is CASSVGGNVLTF. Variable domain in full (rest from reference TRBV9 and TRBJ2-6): DSGVTQTPKHLITATGQRVTLRCSPRSGDLSVYWYQQSLDQGLQFLIQYYNGEERAKGNILERFSAQQFPDLHSELNLSSLELGDSALYFCASSVGGNVLTFGAGSRLTVL.

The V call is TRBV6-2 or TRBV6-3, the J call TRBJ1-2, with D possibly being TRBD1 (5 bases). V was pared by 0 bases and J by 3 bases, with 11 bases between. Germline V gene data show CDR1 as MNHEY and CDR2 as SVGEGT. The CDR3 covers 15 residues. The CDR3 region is CASSYSWGPDYGYTF. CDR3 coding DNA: TGTGCCAGCAGTTACTCATGGGGCCCGGACTATGGCTACACCTTC.

CDR3 nucleotide sequence: TGTGCCAGCAGCTTGGCCCCGACGGGGAATTATGGCTACACCTTC. The encoded protein is CASSLAPTGNYGYTF. The rearrangement uses TRBV5-6 and TRBJ1-2; D is unclear. CDR3 length: 15 residues. Per germline, CDR1 SGHDT and CDR2 YYEEEE. Deletions cut 0 bases from V and 5 bases from J, with 14 bases between.

The CDR3 region has the DNA TGTGCCAGCAGTGAAGGGGGCCTAATGAATCAGTACTTC. Amino acids: CASSEGGLMNQYF. The J gene is TRBJ2-4, the V gene TRBV6-1; possibly TRBD1 for D (5 bases). Germline V lookup: CDR1 MNHNS, CDR2 SASEGT. CDR3 length: 13 residues. The V end lost 1 base, the J end lost 12 bases, and 13 bases lay between the germline ends.

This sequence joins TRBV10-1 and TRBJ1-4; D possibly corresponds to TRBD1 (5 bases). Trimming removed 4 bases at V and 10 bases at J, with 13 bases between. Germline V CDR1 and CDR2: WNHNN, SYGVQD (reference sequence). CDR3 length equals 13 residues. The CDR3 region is CASSGGRRGKLFF. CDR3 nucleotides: TGCGCCAGCAGTGGAGGCCGGAGGGGAAAACTGTTTTTT.

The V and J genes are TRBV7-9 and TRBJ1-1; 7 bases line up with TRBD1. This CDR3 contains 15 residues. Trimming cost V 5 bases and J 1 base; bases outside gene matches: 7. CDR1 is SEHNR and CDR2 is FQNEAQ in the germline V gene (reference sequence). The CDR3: CASSALGQENTEAFF. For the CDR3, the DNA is TGTGCCAGCAGCGCCCTCGGACAGGAGAACACTGAAGCTTTCTTT.

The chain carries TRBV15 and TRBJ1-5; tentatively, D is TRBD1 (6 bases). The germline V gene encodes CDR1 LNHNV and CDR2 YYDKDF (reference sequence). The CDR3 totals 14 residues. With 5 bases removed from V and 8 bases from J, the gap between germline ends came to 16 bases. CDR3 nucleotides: TGTGCCACCAGCTCAACAGGGATAAGTGAGCCCCAGCATTTT. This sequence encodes CATSSTGISEPQHF. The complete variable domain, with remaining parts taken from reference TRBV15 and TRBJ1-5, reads DAMVIQNPRYQVTQFGKPVTLSCSQTLNHNVMYWYQQKSSQAPKLLFHYYDKDFNNEADTPDNFQSRRPNTSFCFLDIRSPGLGDTAMYLCATSSTGISEPQHFGDGTRLSIL.

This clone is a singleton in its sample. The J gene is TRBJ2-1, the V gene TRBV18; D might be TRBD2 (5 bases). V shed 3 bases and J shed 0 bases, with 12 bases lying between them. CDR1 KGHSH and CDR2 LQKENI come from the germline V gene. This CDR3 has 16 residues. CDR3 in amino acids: CASSPLTTSSYNEQFF. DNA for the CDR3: TGTGCCAGCTCACCCCTGACTACGAGCTCCTACAATGAGCAGTTCTTC.